One sample yielded the 24 T cell receptor beta chains listed below, sequenced in a study of cytomegalovirus exposure and HLA in healthy donors. Use of 60 Vbeta and 13 Jbeta primers characterized the PCR. Method: immunoSEQ multiplex PCR; TCRdb's copy keeps in-frame clones and lacks some. The repertoire holds 250,000 to 350,000 clones, with roughly 85% as singletons. Sequencing was done on a sample of PBMCs. These TCRs come from a man aged 35 to 55 in good health and CMV-seropositive.

The chain has TRBV28 and TRBJ2-4; 8 bases align to TRBD1. Germline trimming cut 7 bases from V and 7 bases from J; bases unmatched to any gene: 9. This CDR3 region has 14 residues. Germline values: CDR1 MDHEN, CDR2 SYDVKM. The CDR3 reads CASTQTGGANIQYF. DNA of the CDR3: TGTGCCAGCACGCAAACAGGGGGAGCGAACATTCAGTACTTC.

This chain joins TRBV29-1 and TRBJ2-5, with 8 bases aligning to TRBD2. Germline CDR1 is SQVTM and CDR2 is ANQGSEA. J lost 4 bases, V lost 4 bases, and 2 bases had no gene match. The CDR3 has 12 residues. Written as DNA, the CDR3 is TGCAGCGTTGGAAGCGGGAGAGAGACCCAGTACTTC. Protein sequence: CSVGSGRETQYF.

This clone was detected only once. The chain links TRBV29-1 to TRBJ1-2; weak D call: TRBD1 (6 bases). This CDR3 has 14 amino acids. Deletions cut 0 bases from V and 6 bases from J, with 14 bases between. Germline V lookup: CDR1 SQVTM, CDR2 ANQGSEA. The CDR3 region is CSVEDRTAWDGYTF. The CDR3 DNA reads as TGCAGCGTTGAAGACCGGACAGCATGGGATGGCTACACCTTC.

The V gene is TRBV29-1, the J gene TRBJ2-1; no definite D call. The CDR3 extends over 14 amino acids. Germline assignment: CDR1 SQVTM and CDR2 ANQGSEA. Trimming pared 0 bases from V and 4 bases from J, leaving 10 bases between. As DNA, the CDR3 is TGCAGCGTTGAAGATTCGTCGGAGTACAATGAGCAGTTCTTC. Its protein product is CSVEDSSEYNEQFF.

The chain recombines TRBV4-2 with TRBJ1-2; possibly TRBD1 for D (6 bases). The CDR3 consists of 15 residues. Germline CDR1 and CDR2: LGHNA and YNFKEQ. V was trimmed by 6 bases and J by 7 bases, leaving 21 bases between them. Here the CDR3 DNA reads TGTGCCAGCAGGGGCGGGGGGGGCGCTGAGGGTGGCTACACCTTC. Translated: CASRGGGGAEGGYTF.

This clone was detected only once. The chain links TRBV28 to TRBJ1-5, with D perhaps matching TRBD1 (6 bases). The CDR3 consists of 13 residues. V lost 6 bases to trimming and J lost 10 bases, with 16 bases between them. Germline CDR1 is MDHEN and CDR2 is SYDVKM. In nucleotides, the CDR3 is TGTGCCAGCAGCGGACAGATTTTCGGACCCCAGCATTTT. Translated, it gives CASSGQIFGPQHF.

In nucleotides, the CDR3 is TGTGCCAGCAGTGATCATAGCGGGAGAGTCCACGAGCAGTACTTC. The encoded protein is CASSDHSGRVHEQYF. The rearrangement joins TRBV2 to TRBJ2-7, with TRBD2 identical over 9 bases. The ends lost 3 bases at V and 5 bases at J; junction bases unmatched: 8. CDR3 length equals 15 residues. The germline gives CDR1 SNHLY, CDR2 FYNNEI.

V usage is TRBV29-1 and J usage is TRBJ1-1; TRBD1 matches at 9 bases. This CDR3 is 13 amino acids long. The germline V gene has CDR1 SQVTM and CDR2 ANQGSEA. V lost 7 bases and J lost 0; bases outside the gene matches: 3. CDR3 DNA sequence: TGCAGCGCATGGACAGGGGTGAACACTGAAGCTTTCTTT. Translation: CSAWTGVNTEAFF.

A single count supports this clone. The rearrangement uses TRBV28 and TRBJ1-1; D remains ambiguous. Germline V CDR1 and CDR2: MDHEN, SYDVKM. The CDR3 runs to 12 residues. Trimming stripped 6 bases from V and 4 bases from J, with 9 bases between. CDR3 in amino acids: CASSSGITEAFF. DNA for the CDR3: TGTGCCAGCAGCTCAGGTATCACTGAAGCTTTCTTT.

The V and J genes are TRBV6-1 and TRBJ2-3; TRBD1 matches at 8 bases. The germline V gene has CDR1 MNHNS and CDR2 SASEGT. The CDR3 spans 13 residues. Germline trimming cut 6 bases from V and 4 bases from J; bases unmatched to any gene: 3. This CDR3 reads CASSGQGADTQYF. CDR3 in DNA: TGTGCCAGCAGCGGACAGGGAGCAGATACGCAGTATTTT.

CDR3 amino acids: CASSLFGSGYEQYF. CDR3 sequence (DNA): TGTGCCAGCAGTTTATTCGGGAGCGGCTACGAGCAGTACTTC. This chain uses TRBV27 with TRBJ2-7, with D perhaps TRBD2 (6 bases). V dropped 1 base and J dropped 3 bases, with 10 bases sitting between them. Germline CDR1 MNHEY, CDR2 SMNVEV (reference sequence). CDR3 length: 14 amino acids.

The chain employs TRBV7-6 and TRBJ2-7, with a possible D match to TRBD2 (7 bases). CDR1 and CDR2 from the germline V gene are SGHVS and FNYEAQ. The CDR3 runs 16 residues. V lost 5 bases, J lost 6 bases, and 23 bases lay in between. In nucleotides, the CDR3 is TGTGCCAGCAGCGATGTCGGGGGCGGGAGTCTCAGCGAGCAGTACTTC. It encodes CASSDVGGGSLSEQYF.

The chain links TRBV9 to TRBJ2-7, with D possibly TRBD1 on 6 matching bases. Trimming removed 4 bases at V and 0 bases at J, with 11 bases between. The germline CDR1 and CDR2 sequences are SGDLS and YYNGEE. The CDR3 runs to 14 residues. Here the CDR3 reads CASSPQGSSYEQYF. CDR3 sequence (DNA): TGTGCCAGCAGCCCACAGGGAAGCTCCTACGAGCAGTACTTC.

V and J are TRBV9 and TRBJ2-1; the D gene is possibly TRBD2 (5 bases). The germline V and J ends were trimmed by 0 bases and 4 bases, with 11 bases remaining between them. The CDR3 length is 15 residues. Looked up from germline, CDR1 is SGDLS and CDR2 is YYNGEE. The DNA for the CDR3 is TGTGCCAGCAGCGTAGGCTGGACTCTATACAATGAGCAGTTCTTC. Its translation: CASSVGWTLYNEQFF.

V is TRBV5-1 and J is TRBJ2-1, with TRBD2 matching 8 bases. CDR1 and CDR2 from the germline V gene are SGHRS and YFSETQ. V dropped 4 bases and J dropped 4; count of bases not matched to a gene: 7. The CDR3 runs to 15 residues. This CDR3 is CASSQGLAEYNEQFF. CDR3 nucleotide sequence: TGCGCCAGCAGCCAAGGACTAGCAGAATACAATGAGCAGTTCTTC. Based on the CDR3 plus reference TRBV5-1 and TRBJ2-1, the full variable domain is KAGVTQTPRYLIKTRGQQVTLSCSPISGHRSVSWYQQTPGQGLQFLFEYFSETQRNKGNFPGRFSGRQFSNSRSEMNVSTLELGDSALYLCASSQGLAEYNEQFFGPGTRLTVL.

The chain uses TRBV7-8 and TRBJ2-5; D may be TRBD1 (5 bases). The assigned J gene may be wrong: the sequence end matches TRBJ2-7 better. CDR1 and CDR2 from the germline V gene are SGHVS and FQNEAQ. The CDR3 loop spans 13 amino acids. For the CDR3, the DNA is TGTGCCAGCGGGCGGACAAGCTCCTACGAGCAGTACTTC. As protein: CASGRTSSYEQYF.

The J gene is TRBJ2-7, the V gene TRBV30, with 15 nucleotides matching TRBD2. Per the germline V gene, CDR1 is GTSNPN and CDR2 is SVGIG (reference sequence). There are 17 residues in the CDR3. V trimming: 1 base; J trimming: 4 bases; junction bases outside the gene matches: 8. The CDR3 sequence is CAWSDRTSGRGGYEQYF. CDR3 nucleotides: TGTGCCTGGAGTGACCGGACTAGCGGGAGGGGCGGGTACGAGCAGTACTTC.

This clone was recorded once. The V gene is TRBV10-3, the J gene TRBJ1-1; possible D gene TRBD1, 5 bases. Trimming left V 0 bases short and J 2 bases short, with 16 bases between. Germline CDR1 reads ENHRY; CDR2 reads SYGVKD. The CDR3 is 17 residues long. The CDR3 region is CAISESISGRANTEAFF. The DNA of the CDR3 is TGTGCCATCAGTGAGTCGATTTCGGGCAGGGCTAACACTGAAGCTTTCTTT.

As concerns this clone: The same CDR3 also results from other DNA sequences found in this sample. The chain recombines TRBV28 with TRBJ2-7; 8 bases line up with TRBD1. The CDR3 has 14 amino acids. Germline trimming cut 5 bases from V and 1 base from J; bases unmatched to any gene: 4. The germline CDR1 and CDR2 sequences are MDHEN and SYDVKM. The CDR3 protein is CASSPGGLSYEQYF. As DNA, the CDR3 is TGTGCCAGCAGTCCAGGGGGCCTTTCCTACGAGCAGTACTTC.

V usage is TRBV15 and J usage is TRBJ2-5; 9 positions agree with TRBD1. This CDR3 is built from 13 residues. Germline CDR1 is LNHNV and CDR2 is YYDKDF (reference sequence). After removal of 11 bases from V and 2 bases from J, the junction contained 6 bases not matched to a gene. As DNA, the CDR3 is TGTGCCGCCGGGGGACAGGGTCAAGAGACCCAGTACTTC. Its protein product is CAAGGQGQETQYF.

The J gene is TRBJ1-4, the V gene TRBV4-3; D uncertain. The length of the CDR3 is 15 residues. V lost 4 bases and J 5 bases, leaving 14 bases between the germline ends. The V gene's germline CDR1 is LGHNA and CDR2 YSLEER. The DNA of the CDR3 is TGCGCCAGCAGCCGGGGAGCAGGACTGAATGAAAAACTGTTTTTT. Translating it yields CASSRGAGLNEKLFF.

This clone was detected only a few times. V and J are TRBV4-3 and TRBJ2-7, with 8 bases fitting TRBD2. The CDR3 covers 16 residues. Trimming at V came to 4 bases and at J to 3 bases, leaving 11 bases not matched to a gene. Germline loops: CDR1 LGHNA, CDR2 YSLEER. This chain's CDR3 is CASSLGASGGFYEQYF. The CDR3 DNA reads TGCGCCAGCAGCCTGGGCGCATCGGGGGGGTTCTACGAGCAGTACTTC.

The rearrangement links TRBV15 to TRBJ2-2; no firm D call. CDR3 length: 16 amino acids. V lost 1 base and J lost 2, with 11 bases in between. In germline, CDR1 is LNHNV, CDR2 YYDKDF (reference sequence). The CDR3 loop is CATSRARLLNTGELFF. The CDR3 bases are TGTGCCACCAGCAGAGCCCGTCTACTTAACACCGGGGAGCTGTTTTTT. Full variable domain (outside the CDR3, taken from reference TRBV15 and TRBJ2-2): DAMVIQNPRYQVTQFGKPVTLSCSQTLNHNVMYWYQQKSSQAPKLLFHYYDKDFNNEADTPDNFQSRRPNTSFCFLDIRSPGLGDTAMYLCATSRARLLNTGELFFGEGSRLTVL.

V is TRBV2 and J is TRBJ2-3; weak D call: TRBD1 (6 bases). V lost 7 bases to trimming and J lost 4 bases, with 15 bases between them. This CDR3 region has 14 residues. Germline assignment: CDR1 SNHLY and CDR2 FYNNEI. The CDR3 here is CASTGPGAADTQYF. In DNA, the CDR3 is TGTGCCAGCACCGGACCAGGGGCGGCAGATACGCAGTATTTT.